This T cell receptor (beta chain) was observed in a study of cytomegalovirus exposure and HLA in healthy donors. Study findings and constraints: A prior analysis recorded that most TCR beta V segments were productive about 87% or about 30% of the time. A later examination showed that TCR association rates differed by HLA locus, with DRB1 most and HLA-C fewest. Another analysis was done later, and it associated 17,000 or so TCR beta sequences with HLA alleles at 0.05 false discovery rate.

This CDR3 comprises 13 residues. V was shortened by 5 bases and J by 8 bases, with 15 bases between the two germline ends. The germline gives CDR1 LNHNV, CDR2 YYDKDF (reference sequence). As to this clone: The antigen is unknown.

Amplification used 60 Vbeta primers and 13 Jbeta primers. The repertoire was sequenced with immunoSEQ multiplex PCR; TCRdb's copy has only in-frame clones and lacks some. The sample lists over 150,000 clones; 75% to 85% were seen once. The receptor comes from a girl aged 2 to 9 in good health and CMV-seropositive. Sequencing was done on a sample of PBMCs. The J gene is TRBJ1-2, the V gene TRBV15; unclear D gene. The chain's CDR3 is CATSPEGLEGYTF. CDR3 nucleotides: TGTGCCACCAGCCCAGAGGGTCTAGAGGGCTACACCTTC.